This T cell receptor beta chain was captured in a study of beta chain features in type 1 diabetes. Regarding the study as a whole: Cells with high TCR expression could be over-represented when cDNA is sequenced.

Trimming removed 4 bases at V and 1 base at J, with 14 bases between. The CDR3 is made up of 15 amino acids. Germline loops: CDR1 SGHKS, CDR2 YYEKEE (reference sequence). This clone was observed a handful of times. Its matching antigen is unknown. The investigators reverse transcribed all of the isolated RNA, so they sequenced expressed TCRB transcripts. Measured with immunoSEQ multiplex PCR; TCRdb has only the in-frame clones, and not every one. The repertoire holds 620,000 or so clones, roughly a sixth seen once, with more than 0.08% in the top ten. The rearrangement uses TRBV5-5 and TRBJ1-2, with D possibly matching TRBD1 (5 bases). Input material: naive CD4+ T cells from blood. The receptor comes from a man between 18 and 35 years old in good health. The CDR3 region has the DNA TGTGCCAGCAGCCCGGGGCGAAGGGATAACTATGGCTACACCTTC. Residues: CASSPGRRDNYGYTF.